One and the same sample provided the 20 T cell receptor beta chains below, sequenced in a study of blood T cell repertoires in COVID-19. Generated by immunoSEQ multiplex PCR, the TCRdb table keeps only in-frame clones and is missing some. This sample has more than 95,000 clones; about 93% occur once, and the top ten carry around 2.1%. What was sequenced was peripheral blood. These receptors were obtained from a man aged 50-60 years with COVID-19, enrolled during active disease.

The chain has TRBV9 and TRBJ2-2; possible D gene TRBD2, 6 bases. The CDR3 consists of 16 residues. Trimming took off 4 bases at V and 4 bases at J, with 17 bases between the two ends. CDR1 is SGDLS and CDR2 is YYNGEE in the germline V gene. The CDR3 reads CASSTPGTQGTGELFF. CDR3 bases: TGTGCCAGCAGCACCCCCGGGACTCAAGGCACCGGGGAGCTGTTTTTT. Full variable domain (outside the CDR3, taken from reference TRBV9 and TRBJ2-2): DSGVTQTPKHLITATGQRVTLRCSPRSGDLSVYWYQQSLDQGLQFLIQYYNGEERAKGNILERFSAQQFPDLHSELNLSSLELGDSALYFCASSTPGTQGTGELFFGEGSRLTVL.

The rearrangement links TRBV9 to TRBJ2-2, with D unresolved. The length of the CDR3 is 12 residues. V shed 4 bases and J shed 7 bases, with 8 bases lying between them. Per the germline V gene, CDR1 is SGDLS and CDR2 is YYNGEE. As DNA, the CDR3 is TGTGCCAGCAGCCCAGGAATCGGGGAGCTGTTTTTT. This sequence encodes CASSPGIGELFF.

V and J are TRBV21-1 and TRBJ1-1; TRBD1, as called in the table, went unchecked against the DNA. TRBV21-1 is listed as a pseudogene. This CDR3 spans 13 amino acids. The CDR3 reads CASNTGQNTEAFF. The CDR3 DNA is TGTGCCAGCAATACTGGGCAGAACACTGAAGCTTTCTTT.

The CDR3 reads CAISGKTGNTEAFF. CDR3 bases: TGTGCCATCAGTGGTAAGACGGGAAACACTGAAGCTTTCTTT. The chain has TRBV10-3 and TRBJ1-1; no clear D. Deletions cut 4 bases from V and 2 bases from J, with 11 bases between. Germline assignment: CDR1 ENHRY and CDR2 SYGVKD. This CDR3 has 14 residues.

The CDR3 here is CASSPGTGGLNEQFF. CDR3 sequence (DNA): TGTGCCAGCTCACCAGGGACAGGGGGCCTCAATGAGCAGTTCTTC. The chain uses TRBV18 and TRBJ2-1; the match to TRBD1 covers 12 bases. The CDR3 consists of 15 residues. Germline V gene lookup returns CDR1 KGHSH and CDR2 LQKENI. V lost 2 bases, J lost 6 bases, and 2 bases stayed unmatched.

V usage is TRBV28 and J usage is TRBJ2-5, with TRBD2 matching over 10 bases. The CDR3 length is 16 residues. Germline V lookup: CDR1 MDHEN, CDR2 SYDVKM. The junction had 9 bases not matched to a gene; V was cut back by 5 bases and J by 3 bases. The CDR3 region is CASSPRTSGRKETQYF. The DNA for the CDR3 is TGTGCCAGCAGTCCCCGGACTAGCGGTCGAAAAGAGACCCAGTACTTC.

This chain uses TRBV4-3 with TRBJ1-4; D remains ambiguous. Germline loops: CDR1 LGHNA, CDR2 YSLEER. The CDR3 is 16 residues long. The V end lost 4 bases, the J end lost 0 bases, and 12 bases lay between the germline ends. CDR3 bases: TGCGCCAGCAGCCGGGTAGCGCCTGCAACTAATGAAAAACTGTTTTTT. The encoded protein is CASSRVAPATNEKLFF.

V and J are TRBV27 and TRBJ2-2, with 14 bases lining up with TRBD2. The CDR3 loop spans 14 amino acids. Trimming took 3 bases from V and 13 from J; bases not matched to a gene: 4. Germline V gene sequence: CDR1 MNHEY, CDR2 SMNVEV (reference sequence). The CDR3 DNA is TGTGCCAGCAGTTTGGGACTAGCGGGAGAAAGGCTGTTTTTT. This sequence encodes CASSLGLAGERLFF.

The chain carries TRBV4-2 and TRBJ2-5; 8 bases map to TRBD2. J gave up 3 bases and V 0 bases, and 9 bases lay outside the gene matches. The CDR3 totals 17 residues. The germline gives CDR1 LGHNA, CDR2 YNFKEQ. The CDR3 DNA sequence: TGTGCCAGCAGCCAAGAGGTGTACGGGAGGGCCGAAGAGACCCAGTACTTC. It yields the protein CASSQEVYGRAEETQYF.

The chain recombines TRBV9 with TRBJ1-3; D may be TRBD1 (5 bases). The CDR3 is 15 amino acids. The V gene's germline CDR1 is SGDLS and CDR2 YYNGEE. Deletions cut 0 bases from V and 2 bases from J, with 9 bases between. In DNA form, the CDR3 reads TGTGCCAGCAGCGTAGGAGCGGGGGCTGGAAACACCATATATTTT. Protein: CASSVGAGAGNTIYF.

The chain couples TRBV7-3 to TRBJ2-5; 10 bases fit TRBD1. The trim removed 0 bases at V and 4 bases at J, leaving 2 bases unmatched. CDR3 length: 15 amino acids. The V gene's germline CDR1 is SGHTA and CDR2 FQGTGA. CDR3 amino acids: CASSLTGTGVETQYF. In nucleotides, the CDR3 is TGTGCCAGCAGCTTAACCGGGACAGGGGTAGAGACCCAGTACTTC.

This chain uses TRBV5-1 with TRBJ2-3; TRBD1 might be the D (5 bases). Per germline, CDR1 SGHRS and CDR2 YFSETQ. This CDR3 is built from 14 residues. V lost 0 bases, J lost 4 bases, and 9 bases lay in between. The CDR3 nucleotides are TGCGCCAGCAGCTTGGGGGGCAGCCCAGATACGCAGTATTTT. Translated, it gives CASSLGGSPDTQYF.

The CDR3: CASSLSQNYGYTF. The CDR3 DNA reads TGTGCCAGCAGCTTGTCCCAGAACTATGGCTACACCTTC. The V call is TRBV7-9, the J call TRBJ1-2; the D is unclear. CDR1 is SEHNR and CDR2 is FQNEAQ in the germline V gene (reference sequence). The ends were cut back, 3 bases at V and 2 bases at J, with 7 bases in the middle. CDR3 size: 13 residues.

This rearrangement joins TRBV2 to TRBJ2-1, with 7 bases matching TRBD2. This CDR3 contains 15 residues. CDR1 and CDR2 (germline): SNHLY, FYNNEI. With V trimmed by 6 bases and J by 5 bases, 10 bases remained unmatched. The CDR3 here is CASRETSEPNNEQFF. In DNA form, the CDR3 reads TGTGCCAGCAGGGAAACTAGCGAGCCCAACAATGAGCAGTTCTTC.

J is TRBJ1-4 and V is TRBV9; a weak D match, TRBD1 (5 bases). Per germline, CDR1 SGDLS and CDR2 YYNGEE. The CDR3 runs 16 residues. Trimming stripped 4 bases from V and 1 base from J, with 14 bases between. This CDR3 is CASSPRAGITNEKLFF. CDR3 coding DNA: TGTGCCAGCAGCCCCCGGGCAGGGATAACTAATGAAAAACTGTTTTTT.

V usage is TRBV5-4 and J usage is TRBJ1-4; D possibly corresponds to TRBD1 (6 bases). V lost 6 bases, J lost 8 bases, and 14 bases lay in between. This CDR3 contains 13 residues. Germline V gene sequence: CDR1 SGHNT, CDR2 YYREEE (reference sequence). CDR3: CASTDGTQEKLFF. Written as DNA, the CDR3 is TGTGCCAGCACGGACGGGACACAAGAAAAACTGTTTTTT.

The CDR3 loop is CASSERRQGPHAGSPLHF. In nucleotides, the CDR3 is TGTGCCAGCAGTGAAAGGAGACAGGGGCCTCATGCAGGTTCACCCCTCCACTTT. V is TRBV6-1 and J is TRBJ1-6; 8 nucleotides align to TRBD1. The length of the CDR3 is 18 residues. The ends lost 2 bases at V and 9 bases at J; junction bases unmatched: 15. CDR1 and CDR2 from the germline V gene are MNHNS and SASEGT.

This chain links TRBV6-1 with TRBJ1-2; unclear D gene. CDR3 length: 14 residues. Germline CDR1 reads MNHNS; CDR2 reads SASEGT. Trimming cost V 7 bases and J 5 bases, with 17 bases left between them. CDR3 region: CASNEAVGGYGYTF. Here the CDR3 DNA reads TGTGCCAGCAATGAGGCGGTTGGCGGGTATGGCTACACCTTC.

The chain joins TRBV2 to TRBJ2-3; maybe TRBD2 (6 bases). CDR3 length equals 15 residues. With 6 bases removed from V and 6 bases from J, the gap between germline ends came to 19 bases. Per the germline V gene, CDR1 is SNHLY and CDR2 is FYNNEI. Here the CDR3 reads CASSPSSGSLDTQYF. As DNA, the CDR3 is TGTGCCAGCAGCCCATCTTCCGGGAGTCTGGATACGCAGTATTTT.

The chain combines TRBV24-1 with TRBJ1-2; 11 positions match TRBD1. Per germline, CDR1 KGHDR and CDR2 SFDVKD. The ends lost 3 bases at V and 5 bases at J; junction bases unmatched: 1. The CDR3 contains 14 residues. CDR3 bases: TGTGCCACCAGTGATAGGGACAGGGGGTATGGCTACACCTTC. Its translation: CATSDRDRGYGYTF.